This is a list of T cell receptor beta chains from one sample in a study of CD8 T cells in ankylosing spondylitis. Each CDR3 protein is one row after TCRdb ran MiXCR on the 5' RACE reads. This sample yields about 700,000 distinct CDR3 sequences, of which under 20% are seen a single time; over 15% belongs to the top ten. Sequenced: blood, either unsorted or a sorted T cell fraction (not recorded which). The receptors stem from a male donor with ankylosing spondylitis. Both conserved end residues are part of each CDR3. A D gene is named only where the DNA matches it firmly. Size values are once, few and many counts, or a class for expanded clones, and some rows have none.

>TRBJ2-7|15|NA|TRBV11-2|NA
TGTGCCAGCAGCTTACAGGGGGGCTCGGCATACGAGCAGTACTTC
CASSLQGGSAYEQYF
>TRBJ1-4|13|NA|TRBV3-1|TRBD1
TGTGCCAGCGCAGACAGGGGGGTTGAAAAACTGTTTTTT
CASADRGVEKLFF
>TRBJ2-7|13|NA|TRBV5-1|NA
TGCGCCAGCACCCTCGACAGGCCCTACGAGCAGTACTTC
CASTLDRPYEQYF
>TRBJ1-5|15|once|TRBV2|NA
TGTCCCAGCAGTCAGGATAGGGGGGCGGTTGAGCCCCAGCATTTT
CPSSQDRGAVEPQHF
>TRBJ1-1|10|few|TRBV6-5|TRBD1
TGTGCCAGTGGACAGGGTGAAGCTTTCTTT
CASGQGEAFF
>TRBJ2-1|15|many|TRBV5-1|NA
TGCGCCAGCAGCCCCGGACTCTCCTCCTACAATGAGCAGTTCTTC
CASSPGLSSYNEQFF
>TRBJ2-7|13|few|TRBV20-1|NA
TGCAGTGCTAACAGGGGAGGGACCTACGAGCAGTACTTC
CSANRGGTYEQYF
>TRBJ2-7|15|few|TRBV5-1|NA
TGCGCCAGCAGCTACGGGGTCGGGAGCTCCTACGAGCAGTACTTC
CASSYGVGSSYEQYF
>TRBJ2-2|16|few|TRBV6-1|TRBD2
TGTGCCAGCAGCGCGTCGACTAGCGGGGACACCGGGGAGCTGTTTTTT
CASSASTSGDTGELFF
>TRBJ2-4|15|NA|TRBV5-1|NA
TGCGCCAGCAGCGGCGGGGGCACAGCCAAAAACATTCAGTACTTC
CASSGGGTAKNIQYF
>TRBJ1-1|13|many|TRBV5-1|NA
TGTGCCAGCAGTCGACAGATGAACACTGAAGCTTTCTTT
CASSRQMNTEAFF
>TRBJ1-2|13|NA|TRBV6-1|NA
TGTGCCAGCAATAAAGGGCCCGGGGGTGGCTACACCTTC
CASNKGPGGGYTF
>TRBJ2-7|14|few|TRBV6-1|TRBD2
TGTGCCAGCAACTCTCGGACTAGTCCCTACGAGCAGTACTTC
CASNSRTSPYEQYF
>TRBJ1-1|15|once|TRBV30|TRBD1
TGTGCCTGGAGTGTAGATCCAGGGGGGTGGACTGAAGCTTTCTTT
CAWSVDPGGWTEAFF
>TRBJ2-2|17|NA|TRBV20-1|TRBD2
TGCAGTGCCGCCTTCGGGGGAGGGATGCTAAACACCGGGGAGCTGTTTTTT
CSAAFGGGMLNTGELFF
>TRBJ2-7|15|few|TRBV6-2/TRBV6-3|TRBD2
TGTGCCAGCAGCCCCCTGGCGGGAGAGGGTTACGAGCAGTACTTC
CASSPLAGEGYEQYF
>TRBJ1-2|15|NA|TRBV4-1|NA
TGCGCCAGCAGCGCAACAGGAGAAGCTAACTATGGCTACACCTTC
CASSATGEANYGYTF
>TRBJ2-1|13|few|TRBV29-1|NA
TGCAGCGGAGGAAGCGGGTCCTACAATGAGCAGTTCTTC
CSGGSGSYNEQFF
>TRBJ2-7|15|NA|TRBV6-1|TRBD2
TGTGCCAGCAGTGAACGACTAGCGGGGATCTACGAGCAGTACTTC
CASSERLAGIYEQYF
>TRBJ2-7|15|NA|TRBV4-1|NA
TGCGCCAGCAGCCAAGATCCGAAAGTTGTTCGGGAGCAGTACTTC
CASSQDPKVVREQYF
>TRBJ2-6|17|few|TRBV12-3/TRBV12-4|NA
TGTGCCAGCAGTTTGACACCCTACCTCTCTGGGGCCAACGTCCTGACTTTC
CASSLTPYLSGANVLTF
>TRBJ2-5|14|NA|TRBV18|NA
TGTGCCAGCTCACTCATGACAGAGCAAGAGACCCAGTACTTC
CASSLMTEQETQYF
>TRBJ2-7|15|many|TRBV12-3/TRBV12-4|TRBD2
TGTGCCAGCACCTTAGGACTAGGATGGTCCTACGAGCAGTACTTC
CASTLGLGWSYEQYF
>TRBJ2-2|16|NA|TRBV28|NA
TGTGCCAGCAGTTTGCTCGTTATCGGAAACACCGGGGAGCTGTTTTTT
CASSLLVIGNTGELFF
>TRBJ2-7|14|few|TRBV9|NA
TGTGCCAGCAGCGTAGGGGACGGACCCTACGAGCAGTACTTC
CASSVGDGPYEQYF
>TRBJ1-2|14|few|TRBV3-1|TRBD1
TGTGCCAGCAGTCATGGACAGGGGCTATATGGCTACACCTTC
CASSHGQGLYGYTF
>TRBJ2-2|19|NA|TRBV7-6|TRBD2
TGTGCCAGCAGCTTACGGGGACTAGCGGGAGGGCCGAGCACCGGGGAGCTGTTTTTT
CASSLRGLAGGPSTGELFF
>TRBJ1-4|14|many|TRBV20-1|NA
TGCAGCGCGGTGGGGGGTGCAACTAATGAAAAACTGTTTTTT
CSAVGGATNEKLFF
>TRBJ2-7|13|few|TRBV11-2|NA
TGTGCCAGCAGCTTAGAAGCTCGCTACGAGCAGTACTTC
CASSLEARYEQYF
>TRBJ1-2|14|NA|TRBV18|NA
TGTGCCAGCTCACCACGGGAGCTTTGGTATGGCTACACCTTC
CASSPRELWYGYTF
>TRBJ2-7|15|NA|TRBV5-1|TRBD2
TGCGCCAGCAGCTTGGAGGCTACTAGCGTCGACGAGCAGTACTTC
CASSLEATSVDEQYF
>TRBJ2-1|14|NA|TRBV6-5|NA
TGTGCCAGCAGTTACGTGCCGGCTTACAATGAGCAGTTCTTC
CASSYVPAYNEQFF
>TRBJ2-1|17|few|TRBV28|NA
TGTGCCAGCAGTTTTCAGGGCCCAACCAGGGGCTACAATGAGCAGTTCTTC
CASSFQGPTRGYNEQFF
>TRBJ2-1|17|NA|TRBV15|NA
TGTGCCACCAGCAGAGATCGCACCCTCCTCCCCTACAATGAGCAGTTCTTC
CATSRDRTLLPYNEQFF
>TRBJ1-4|14|NA|TRBV20-1|NA
TGCAGTGCCCCACCCCCGACAGGACAGGAAAAACTGTTTTTT
CSAPPPTGQEKLFF
>TRBJ2-7|15|few|TRBV4-2|NA
TGTGCCAGCAGCCAGCCAGCGGCAGGGACCTACGAGCAGTACTTC
CASSQPAAGTYEQYF
>TRBJ1-5|13|NA|TRBV29-1|NA
TGCAGCGTTGTGACGGACCTTAATCAGCCCCAGCATTTT
CSVVTDLNQPQHF
>TRBJ2-2|16|many|TRBV5-1|NA
TGCGCCAGCAGACCCAGCGTCCGACCTGACACCGGGGAGCTGTTTTTT
CASRPSVRPDTGELFF
>TRBJ1-5|14|NA|TRBV20-1|NA
TGCAGTGCTAGACTTCAGGGCTCCAATCAGCCCCAGCATTTT
CSARLQGSNQPQHF
>TRBJ2-2|17|few|TRBV11-2|TRBD2
TGTGCCAGCAGCCCGGGACTAGCGGGAGGACGGATCGGGGAGCTGTTTTTT
CASSPGLAGGRIGELFF
>TRBJ2-7|17|NA|TRBV15|TRBD1
TGTGCCACCAGCAGAGATGGTGAGTGGGACAGACCCTACGAGCAGTACTTC
CATSRDGEWDRPYEQYF
>TRBJ1-6|13|few|TRBV7-3|NA
TGTGCCAGCAGCCGTCTACCAAATTCACCCCTCCACTTT
CASSRLPNSPLHF
>TRBJ1-2|14|many|TRBV18|NA
TGTGCCAGCTCACAGGATGGTAACCTCTATGGCTACACCTTC
CASSQDGNLYGYTF
>TRBJ1-5|17|NA|TRBV28|NA
TGTGCCAGCAGTTTACTGGGGGGTCACATCAAATTAGAGCCCCAGCATTTT
CASSLLGGHIKLEPQHF
>TRBJ2-1|16|NA|TRBV12-3/TRBV12-4|TRBD2
TGTGCCAGCAGCCCCACGCTAGCGGCGCCGTACAATGAGCAGTTCTTC
CASSPTLAAPYNEQFF
>TRBJ2-7|14|NA|TRBV12-3/TRBV12-4|NA
TGTGCCAGCAGCCCTGAGCAGGGGACCTACGAGCAGTACTTC
CASSPEQGTYEQYF
>TRBJ1-2|15|many|TRBV5-1|TRBD1
TGCGCCAGCAGCTTGAAGGAGACAGGGGGCTATGGCTACACCTTC
CASSLKETGGYGYTF
>TRBJ2-3|15|many|TRBV10-3|TRBD2
TGTGCCATCAGTCGAGCGGGAGGGGGCACAGATACGCAGTATTTT
CAISRAGGGTDTQYF
>TRBJ2-3|19|NA|TRBV10-3|TRBD2
TGTGCCATCAGTGAGCCTGGGACTAGCGGGCCCGAGGGCACAGATACGCAGTATTTT
CAISEPGTSGPEGTDTQYF
>TRBJ1-1|16|many|TRBV7-9|TRBD1
TGTGCCAGCAGCTTAGCGAGACAGGGAAGGAGAACTGAAGCTTTCTTT
CASSLARQGRRTEAFF
>TRBJ2-5|13|many|TRBV9|NA
TGTGCCAGCAGCGTCGGAAACCAAGAGACCCAGTACTTC
CASSVGNQETQYF
>TRBJ1-1|12|many|TRBV12-3/TRBV12-4|NA
TGCGCCAGCAGCTTGGAGAACACTGAAGCTTTCTTT
CASSLENTEAFF
>TRBJ1-5|14|NA|TRBV27|TRBD1
TGTGCCAGCAGGACAGGGATGGGCAATCAGCCCCAGCATTTT
CASRTGMGNQPQHF
>TRBJ2-5|15|many|TRBV20-1|NA
TGCAGTGCTAGGATCCCTCGGGGGCGACAAGAGACCCAGTACTTC
CSARIPRGRQETQYF
>TRBJ2-1|18|few|TRBV28|TRBD2
TGTGCCAGCAGTTTATCCCGGACTAGCGCAAACTCCTACAATGAGCAGTTCTTC
CASSLSRTSANSYNEQFF
>TRBJ2-1|16|many|TRBV7-2|TRBD2
TGTGCCAGCAGGACTAGCGGGATGAGCTCCTACAATGAGCAGTTCTTC
CASRTSGMSSYNEQFF
>TRBJ2-1|15|NA|TRBV5-1|TRBD1
TGCGCCAGCAGCTGGGGTCGGGACAGGGGGAATGAGCAGTTCTTC
CASSWGRDRGNEQFF